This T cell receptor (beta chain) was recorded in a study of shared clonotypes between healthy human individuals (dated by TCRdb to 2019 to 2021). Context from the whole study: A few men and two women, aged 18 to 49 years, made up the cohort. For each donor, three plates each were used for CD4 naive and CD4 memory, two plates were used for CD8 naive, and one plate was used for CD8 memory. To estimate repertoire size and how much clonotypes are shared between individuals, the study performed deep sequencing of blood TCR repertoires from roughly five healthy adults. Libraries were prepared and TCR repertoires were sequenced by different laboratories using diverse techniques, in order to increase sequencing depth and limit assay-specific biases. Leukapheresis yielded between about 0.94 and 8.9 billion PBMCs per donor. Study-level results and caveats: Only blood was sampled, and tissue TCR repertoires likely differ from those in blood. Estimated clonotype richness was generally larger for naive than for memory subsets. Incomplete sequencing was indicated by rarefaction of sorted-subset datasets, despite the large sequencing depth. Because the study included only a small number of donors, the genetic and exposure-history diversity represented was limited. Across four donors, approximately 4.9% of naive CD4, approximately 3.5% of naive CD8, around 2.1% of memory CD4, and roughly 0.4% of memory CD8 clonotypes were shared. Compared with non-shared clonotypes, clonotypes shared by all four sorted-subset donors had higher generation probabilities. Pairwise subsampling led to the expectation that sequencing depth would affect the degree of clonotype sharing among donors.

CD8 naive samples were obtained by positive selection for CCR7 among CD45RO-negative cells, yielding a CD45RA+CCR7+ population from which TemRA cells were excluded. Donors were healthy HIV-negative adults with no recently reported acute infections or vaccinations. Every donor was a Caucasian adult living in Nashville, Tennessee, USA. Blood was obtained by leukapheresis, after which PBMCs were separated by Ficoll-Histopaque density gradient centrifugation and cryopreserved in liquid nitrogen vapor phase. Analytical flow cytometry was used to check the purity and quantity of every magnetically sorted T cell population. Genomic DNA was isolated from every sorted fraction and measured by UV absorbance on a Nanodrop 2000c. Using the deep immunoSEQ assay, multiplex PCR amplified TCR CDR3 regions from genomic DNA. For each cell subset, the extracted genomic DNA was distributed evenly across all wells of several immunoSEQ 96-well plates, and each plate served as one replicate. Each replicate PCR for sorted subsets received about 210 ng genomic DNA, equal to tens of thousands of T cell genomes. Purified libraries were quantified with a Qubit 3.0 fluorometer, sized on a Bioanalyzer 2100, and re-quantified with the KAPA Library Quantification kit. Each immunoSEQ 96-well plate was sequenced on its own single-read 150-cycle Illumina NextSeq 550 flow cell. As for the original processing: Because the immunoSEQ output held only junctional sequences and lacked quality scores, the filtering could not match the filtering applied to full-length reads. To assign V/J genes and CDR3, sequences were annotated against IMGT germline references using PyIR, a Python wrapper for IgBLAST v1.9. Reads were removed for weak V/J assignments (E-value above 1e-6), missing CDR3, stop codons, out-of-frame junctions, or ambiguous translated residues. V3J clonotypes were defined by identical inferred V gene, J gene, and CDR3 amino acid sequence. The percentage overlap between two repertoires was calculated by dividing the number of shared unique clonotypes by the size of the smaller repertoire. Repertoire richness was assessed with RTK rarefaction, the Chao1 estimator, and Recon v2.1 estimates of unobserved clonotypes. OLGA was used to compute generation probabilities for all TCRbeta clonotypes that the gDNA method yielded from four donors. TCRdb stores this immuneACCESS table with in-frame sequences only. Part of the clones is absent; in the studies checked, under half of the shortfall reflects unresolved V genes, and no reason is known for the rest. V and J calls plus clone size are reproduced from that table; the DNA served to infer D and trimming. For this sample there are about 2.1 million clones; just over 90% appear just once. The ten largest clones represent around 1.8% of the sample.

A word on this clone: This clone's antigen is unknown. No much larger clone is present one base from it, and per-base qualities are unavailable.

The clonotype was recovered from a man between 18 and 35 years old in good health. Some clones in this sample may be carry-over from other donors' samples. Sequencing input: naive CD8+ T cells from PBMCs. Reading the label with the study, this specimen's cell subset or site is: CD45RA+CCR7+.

The CDR3 protein: CASSPYTGELFF. Read as DNA, the sequence is TGTGCCAGCTCACCATACACCGGGGAGCTGTTTTTT. The rearranged chain carries TRBV18 and TRBJ2-2; the D gene identity is not certain. The CDR3 runs 12 amino acids, cysteine and phenylalanine included. Just CDR3 DNA is preserved here, 36 bases in frame from base 1. The germline ends are 1 base apart after V is trimmed by 2 bases and J by 3 bases. CDR1 KGHSH and CDR2 LQKENI were looked up in the germline V gene. Supplemented by the reference TRBV18 and TRBJ2-2 proteins around the CDR3, the complete variable domain is NAGVMQNPRHLVRRRGQEARLRCSPMKGHSHVYWYRQLPEEGLKFMVYLQKENIIDESGMPKERFSAEFPKEGPSILRIQQVVRGDSAAYFCASSPYTGELFFGEGSRLTVL.